The T cell receptor beta chain under discussion was sequenced for a study of T cell repertoires in cytomegalovirus infection. Study-level information: Public TCR beta signatures provided an indication of both CMV infection and a matching HLA type.

MiXCR, applied by TCRdb to the reads, yields one record per CDR3 protein. The table shows more than 350,000 distinct CDR3 sequences, with roughly 30% occurring only once. Note on this clonotype: As yet, its antigen is unknown.

From germline, CDR1 is DFQATT and CDR2 SNEGSKA (reference sequence). CDR3 length equals 13 residues. V gave up 6 bases and J gave up 3 bases; unmatched junction bases: 8. Study-level points and caveats: Individuals carrying CMV plus the relevant HLA were identified by cumulative frequency of public TCR beta families. Dominating the ex vivo response were TCR beta clonotypes that were CMV-specific and HLA-C-restricted.

The chain is built from TRBV20-1 and TRBJ2-7, with 7 bases lining up with TRBD1. The sequence came from a human donor in good health (CMV status not recorded). Some clones in this sample may be carry-over from other donors' samples. The sample comprised PBMCs. The CDR3 loop reads CSASGTDNYEQYF. Here the CDR3 DNA reads TGCAGTGCGTCCGGGACAGACAACTACGAGCAGTACTTC.